These T cell receptor beta chains were read from a single sample in a study of blood T cell repertoires in COVID-19. Here immunoSEQ multiplex PCR was the method, and the copy in TCRdb shows in-frame clones only, minus some. The table records more than 50,000 clones, about 93% of them present only once. The sequenced material came from peripheral blood. All receptors derive from a human donor with active COVID-19. The donor label of this sample is uncertain. Both conserved end residues are part of each CDR3. The D gene is left open where the match is weak. Clone size appears in some rows only: once, few, many, or a class for an expanded clone.

.,TRBV6-1,.,TRBJ2-1,TGTGCCAGCAGTGTAAGGGGGACGAGCTCCTACAATGAGCAGTTCTTC,CASSVRGTSSYNEQFF
.,TRBV11-3,few,TRBJ1-6,TGTGCCAGCAGCCTCACCGGGACAATGGAATCACCCCTCCACTTT,CASSLTGTMESPLHF
.,TRBV12-3/TRBV12-4,.,TRBJ1-2,TGTGCCAGCAGTTTAGACAGCCTATATGGCTACACCTTC,CASSLDSLYGYTF
TRBD1,TRBV5-4,.,TRBJ1-2,TGTGCCAGCAGCTTCCTGAGGACAGGGGGGTATGGCTACACCTTC,CASSFLRTGGYGYTF
.,TRBV20-1,.,TRBJ2-5,TGCAGTGCTAGTAGCCTGCTTCAAGAGACCCAGTACTTC,CSASSLLQETQYF
.,TRBV4-2,.,TRBJ1-1,TGTGCCAGCAGCCAAGAGTTTAACAGGGACACTGAAGCTTTCTTT,CASSQEFNRDTEAFF
TRBD1,TRBV7-2,.,TRBJ1-3,TGTGCCAGCAGCTTATACAGGGGAACGGGGAACACCATATATTTT,CASSLYRGTGNTIYF
.,TRBV9,.,TRBJ1-1,TGTGCCAGCAGCGTAGAAGGCACAGTGAACACTGAAGCTTTCTTT,CASSVEGTVNTEAFF
.,TRBV6-5,.,TRBJ1-4,TGTGCCAGCAGCTTCAGTGAAAATGAAAAACTGTTTTTT,CASSFSENEKLFF
.,TRBV18,.,TRBJ2-1,TGTGCCAGCTCACCACGGGAGAGCTCCTACAATGAGCAGTTCTTC,CASSPRESSYNEQFF
TRBD2,TRBV6-4,.,TRBJ2-3,TGTGCCAGCAGTAACACGGGAAGGCTAGCGGGGGGCTCTCGCACAGATACGCAGTATTTT,CASSNTGRLAGGSRTDTQYF
TRBD2,TRBV5-6,.,TRBJ2-7,TGTGCCAGCAGCCCGGGAGGGCCCCACAGCTCCTACGAGCAGTACTTC,CASSPGGPHSSYEQYF
.,TRBV21-1,.,TRBJ2-1,TGTGCCACACATAGCGGGACCGATAATGAGCAGTTCTTC,CATHSGTDNEQFF
TRBD2,TRBV28,.,TRBJ2-2,TGTGCCACCAAAGTAGCCGGGGGAGGGGTCGGTCGAACCGGGGAGCTGTTTTTT,CATKVAGGGVGRTGELFF
TRBD1,TRBV15,.,TRBJ1-5,TGTGCCACCAGCAGAGTTAGGGGACAGGGATTTCAGCCCCAGCATTTT,CATSRVRGQGFQPQHF
TRBD1,TRBV10-3,.,TRBJ1-1,TGTGCCATCAGGATCAGGGGGGACACTGAAGCTTTCTTT,CAIRIRGDTEAFF
TRBD1,TRBV9,.,TRBJ2-7,TGTGCCAGCAGCGTTTCGGACAGGGAAAATAACCCGCTTTCCGAGCAGTACTTC,CASSVSDRENNPLSEQYF
.,TRBV28,.,TRBJ1-4,TGTGCCAGCAGTGGGCGGGCAACTAATGAAAAACTGTTTTTT,CASSGRATNEKLFF
TRBD1,TRBV5-1,.,TRBJ1-6,TGCGCCAGCAGCTTGGCCCTTGACAGGGGAAATTCACCCCTCCACTTT,CASSLALDRGNSPLHF
.,TRBV12-5,.,TRBJ2-1,TGTGCTAGTGTCCTATACAATGAGCAGTTCTTC,CASVLYNEQFF
TRBD2,TRBV10-3,.,TRBJ2-5,TGTGCCATCAGTGGGGGACTAGCGGGGGATTCCCAAGAGACCCAGTACTTC,CAISGGLAGDSQETQYF
TRBD2,TRBV7-7,.,TRBJ2-2,TGTGCTAGCAGCTTAGAGCGTAGCGGGGCGACCGGGGAGCTGTTTTTT,CASSLERSGATGELFF
TRBD1,TRBV28,.,TRBJ2-1,TGTGCCAGCAGTTTCGGGACAGCCAGCTCCTACAATGAGCAGTTCTTC,CASSFGTASSYNEQFF
TRBD1,TRBV7-2,.,TRBJ2-2,TGTGCCAGCAGCTTTTCCGGGACAGGGATCGGCGGGGAGCTGTTTTTT,CASSFSGTGIGGELFF
.,TRBV29-1,.,TRBJ1-2,TGCAGCGTTGTGCAGGGTTCTATCTATGGCTACACCTTC,CSVVQGSIYGYTF
.,TRBV28,.,TRBJ2-5,TGTGCCAGCAGTTCCGGGACTTTCACTCTAGAGACCCAGTACTTC,CASSSGTFTLETQYF
.,TRBV2,.,TRBJ2-3,TGTGCCAGCAGTGAACAGGGCGGCACGCAGTATTTT,CASSEQGGTQYF
TRBD1,TRBV5-1,.,TRBJ2-6,TGCGCCAGCAGCATAACAGGGGGAGGACTTGGGGCCAACGTCCTGACTTTC,CASSITGGGLGANVLTF
.,TRBV5-6,.,TRBJ2-7,TGTGCCAGCAGCTCCCTTACCTACGAGCAGTACTTC,CASSSLTYEQYF
.,TRBV5-4,.,TRBJ1-1,TGTGCCAGCAGCTTGGAGGCGGGCCAGAGAGCTTTCTTT,CASSLEAGQRAFF
.,TRBV19,.,TRBJ2-3,TGTGCCAGTAGCGTAGACAGACAGCTCACAGATACGCAGTATTTT,CASSVDRQLTDTQYF
TRBD2,TRBV11-1,.,TRBJ2-7,TGTGCCAGCAGCGGACGCGGGGGGTCCTACGAGCAGTACTTC,CASSGRGGSYEQYF
.,TRBV4-1,once,TRBJ1-2,TGCGCCAGCAGCCAGGCCGGGACTCTCTATGGCTACACCTTC,CASSQAGTLYGYTF
.,TRBV14,.,TRBJ1-1,TGTGCCAGCAGCCTCGACAGACGAAACACTGAAGCTTTCTTT,CASSLDRRNTEAFF
TRBD2,TRBV24-1,once,TRBJ2-3,TGTGCCACCAGTTCACCGGCGGGAGGGGGTACAGATACGCAGTATTTT,CATSSPAGGGTDTQYF
.,TRBV7-2,.,TRBJ1-1,TGTGCCAGCAGCTTACGAGGGCTGAACACTGAAGCTTTCTTT,CASSLRGLNTEAFF
.,TRBV18,.,TRBJ1-2,TGTGCCAGCTCAGTACAGGGATTCTATGGCTACACCTTC,CASSVQGFYGYTF
TRBD2,TRBV6-2/TRBV6-3,.,TRBJ2-3,TGTGCCAGCAGCCCCCCGGGTAGCGGGAGAGGTACGCAGTATTTT,CASSPPGSGRGTQYF
TRBD2,TRBV27,.,TRBJ2-7,TGTGCCAGCAGTGTCTCCACTAGCGGGTGGCCATCGGGCGAGCAGTACTTC,CASSVSTSGWPSGEQYF
.,TRBV9,.,TRBJ2-1,TGTGCCAGCAGCGTAGTCTCAGGGGGGAAGAACAATGAGCAGTTCTTC,CASSVVSGGKNNEQFF
TRBD1,TRBV2,.,TRBJ2-7,TGTGCCAGCAGTGAATTGGGACAGGGGAAGAACGAGCAGTACTTC,CASSELGQGKNEQYF